These 14 T cell receptor beta chains came from one sample sequenced in a study of control samples from healthy donors and cancer patients. Clones were read by immunoSEQ multiplex PCR, and TCRdb kept only the in-frame ones, dropping some. The data contain about 63,000 clones, over 75% of them singletons. Material: PBMCs. These receptors all come from a woman aged 60-70 years with lung cancer.

The rearrangement uses TRBV19 and TRBJ1-1, with 7 bases identical to TRBD1. Germline loops: CDR1 LNHDA, CDR2 SQIVND (reference sequence). The CDR3 length is 13 residues. The J segment lost 6 bases and the V segment lost 6 bases, leaving 7 bases of the junction unmatched. CDR3 sequence (DNA): TGTGCCAGTAGCCCCGGGACAGCAGCTGAAGCTTTCTTT. It yields the protein CASSPGTAAEAFF.

The V call is TRBV3-1 (or the pseudogene TRBV3-2), the J call TRBJ1-2; D unclear. Trimming removed 8 bases from V and 0 bases from J, with 10 bases in between. This CDR3 is built from 13 residues. Germline values: CDR1 LGHDT, CDR2 YNNKEL (reference sequence). The CDR3 protein is CASGIASNYGYTF. In DNA form, the CDR3 reads TGTGCCAGCGGTATCGCTTCTAACTATGGCTACACCTTC.

The chain has TRBV29-1 and TRBJ2-7; 9 bases line up with TRBD1. CDR1 is SQVTM, CDR2 ANQGSEA, per germline. J was trimmed by 6 bases and V by 7 bases; bases with no gene match: 10. There are 13 residues in the CDR3. The CDR3: CSALKGTGTEQYF. CDR3 bases: TGCAGCGCCCTAAAGGGGACAGGGACCGAGCAGTACTTC.

V usage is TRBV5-1 and J usage is TRBJ1-1, with TRBD1 as a possible D gene (5 bases). V dropped 2 bases and J dropped 3 bases, with 11 bases sitting between them. Germline CDR1 SGHRS, CDR2 YFSETQ. The CDR3 covers 14 residues. The CDR3 here is CASSFGTGDTEAFF. CDR3 nucleotides: TGCGCCAGCAGCTTCGGGACGGGGGACACTGAAGCTTTCTTT. Supplemented by reference TRBV5-1 and TRBJ1-1, the full variable domain reads KAGVTQTPRYLIKTRGQQVTLSCSPISGHRSVSWYQQTPGQGLQFLFEYFSETQRNKGNFPGRFSGRQFSNSRSEMNVSTLELGDSALYLCASSFGTGDTEAFFGQGTRLTVV.

The chain recombines TRBV5-1 with TRBJ2-1; maybe TRBD2 (6 bases). The CDR3 runs 15 residues. Looked up from germline, CDR1 is SGHRS and CDR2 is YFSETQ. Trimming removed 2 bases at V and 11 bases at J, with 20 bases between. CDR3 residues: CASSFRGTSNQQQFF. Here the CDR3 DNA reads TGCGCCAGCAGCTTTCGGGGAACTAGCAATCAGCAGCAGTTCTTC.

The CDR3 DNA reads TGTGCCACCACATTCACCGGGGAGCTGTTTTTT. This codes for CATTFTGELFF. This chain connects TRBV24-1 to TRBJ2-2, with D unresolved. Germline V gene data show CDR1 as KGHDR and CDR2 as SFDVKD. This CDR3 region has 11 residues. Trimming pared 8 bases from V and 4 bases from J, leaving 4 bases between.

This chain joins TRBV10-3 and TRBJ2-3, with TRBD2 identical over 7 bases. The CDR3 is 16 amino acids. Germline CDR1 is ENHRY and CDR2 is SYGVKD. The junction had 10 bases not matched to a gene; V was cut back by 2 bases and J by 5 bases. The CDR3 sequence is CAISEGRGLRGDTQYF. The CDR3 DNA follows: TGTGCCATCAGTGAGGGGAGGGGTCTAAGGGGAGATACGCAGTATTTT.

The chain has TRBV6-5 and TRBJ1-2; D remains ambiguous. The CDR3 loop spans 15 amino acids. Between the trimmed V and J ends, which lost 5 bases and 5 bases, there was a span of 18 bases. Germline V gene lookup returns CDR1 MNHEY and CDR2 SVGAGI. CDR3 sequence: CASSMSFAGLYGYTF. As DNA, the CDR3 is TGTGCCAGCAGTATGTCTTTCGCAGGCCTATATGGCTACACCTTC.

The chain recombines TRBV2 with TRBJ2-3; D perhaps matches TRBD1 (5 bases). Deletions cut 6 bases from V and 1 base from J, with 11 bases between. Germline CDR1 SNHLY, CDR2 FYNNEI. This CDR3 region has 14 residues. The CDR3 loop reads CASRADRGTDTQYF. CDR3 DNA: TGTGCCAGCAGGGCTGACAGAGGCACAGATACGCAGTATTTT.

This chain joins TRBV7-3 and TRBJ1-2, with TRBD1 identical over 11 bases. The CDR3 extends over 16 amino acids. Per germline, CDR1 SGHTA and CDR2 FQGTGA. V lost 6 bases, J lost 5 bases, and 11 bases stayed unmatched. DNA for the CDR3: TGTGCCAGCAGTCCCCTTCCCGGGACAGGGGGGTATGGCTACACCTTC. This sequence encodes CASSPLPGTGGYGYTF.

The J gene is TRBJ1-2, the V gene TRBV11-1, with 7 bases aligning to TRBD1. This CDR3 is 15 amino acids long. CDR1 and CDR2 (germline): SGHAT, FQDESV (reference sequence). The V and J ends lost 5 bases and 6 bases, in that order; junction bases with no gene match: 12. This chain's CDR3 is CASSLTRTGGHGYTF. The CDR3, as DNA: TGTGCCAGCAGCCTAACCCGGACAGGAGGGCATGGCTACACCTTC.

The count of this clone is one. The chain is built from TRBV6-6 and TRBJ1-2; TRBD1 agrees at 7 bases. Germline loops: CDR1 MNHNY, CDR2 SVGAGI (reference sequence). V trimming: 4 bases; J trimming: 4 bases; junction bases outside the gene matches: 6. The CDR3 extends over 14 amino acids. The CDR3 loop is CASSSTGVVYGYTF. Written as DNA, the CDR3 is TGTGCCAGCAGTTCTACAGGGGTAGTCTATGGCTACACCTTC.

V and J are TRBV6-5 and TRBJ1-2; 8 bases are shared with TRBD1. Trimming at V came to 4 bases and at J to 6 bases, leaving 4 bases not matched to a gene. There are 13 residues in the CDR3. CDR1 is MNHEY and CDR2 is SVGAGI in the germline V gene. CDR3 bases: TGTGCCAGCAGTTCGGGGACAGGAGATGGCTACACCTTC. It codes for CASSSGTGDGYTF.

V gene TRBV18 combines with J gene TRBJ2-2, with 7 positions matching TRBD1. The V gene end was trimmed by 1 base and the J gene end by 5 bases; junction bases not matched to a gene: 10. CDR1 is KGHSH and CDR2 is LQKENI in the germline V gene. This CDR3 is 17 amino acids long. This CDR3 reads CASSPRGQGVKTGELFF. In nucleotides, the CDR3 is TGTGCCAGCTCACCACGCGGCCAGGGGGTAAAGACCGGGGAGCTGTTTTTT.